This record looks at one T cell receptor (beta chain) sequence and its context. Antigen unknown. The source of the sample is a study of CXCR3-negative and CXCR3-positive naive CD8 T cells. This CDR3 is built from 13 residues. Germline CDR1 and CDR2: MDHEN and SYDVKM. Findings of the study overall: CXCR3-expressing naive cells carried TRB CDR3s more hydrophobic than those of CXCR3-negative naive cells.

With UMI labels, 5' RACE was used to prepare the TRB cDNA libraries. TCRdb derives one entry per CDR3 protein from the 5' RACE reads, leaving out DNA. The listing contains 130,000 or so distinct CDR3 sequences. The rearrangement links TRBV28 to TRBJ2-2. The source material was naive CXCR3+ CD8+ T cells from blood. As to subset: CD45RO-CCR7+CD27+CD95- naive CD8+ T cells expressing CXCR3 (TNR3+). The origin of this receptor is a human donor in good health. Some clones in this sample may be carry-over from other donors' samples. CDR3 region: CASSFFSTGELFF. The entire variable domain, with the rest obtained from reference TRBV28 and TRBJ2-2, is as follows: DVKVTQSSRYLVKRTGEKVFLECVQDMDHENMFWYRQDPGLGLRLIYFSYDVKMKEKGDIPEGYSVSREKKERFSLILESASTNQTSMYLCASSFFSTGELFFGEGSRLTVL.